Listed below are T cell receptor beta chains from one sample, sequenced in a study of T cells after yellow fever vaccination. Via MiXCR, TCRdb re-called the 5' RACE reads, giving one row per CDR3 protein. The data contain 500,000 to 550,000 distinct CDR3 sequences, 20% to 25% of them singletons. The source was PBMCs, collected less than 25 days after the first yellow fever vaccination. All receptors derive from a man aged 18 to 30 who received the YFV17D yellow fever vaccine. The CDR3 runs from the conserved cysteine through the conserved F or W. The D gene is left open where the match is weak. Only some rows state a clone size, as once, few, many or a class for expanded clones.

TGTGCCAGCAGCCAAGATCTGCGAACTAATGAAAAACTGTTTTTT	CASSQDLRTNEKLFF	15	few	TRBV4-2	TRBJ1-4	NA
TGCGCCAGCAGCCCCCTTACTGTTAGCGGGGAAGAGACCCAGTACTTC	CASSPLTVSGEETQYF	16	few	TRBV5-1	TRBJ2-5	TRBD2
TGCGCCAGCAGCCTAAAGACAGGAACTGAAGCTTTCTTT	CASSLKTGTEAFF	13	NA	TRBV4-1	TRBJ1-1	NA
TGCGCCAGCAGCTTGAGGGCTAGCGGGGAGGATACGCAGTATTTT	CASSLRASGEDTQYF	15	many	TRBV5-1	TRBJ2-3	TRBD2
TGCAGTGCTAGAGCTGGGTCTTTCAATCAGCCCCAGCATTTT	CSARAGSFNQPQHF	14	NA	TRBV20-1	TRBJ1-5	NA
TGTGCCAGCAACTCCGGGAGAGAGACCCAGTACTTC	CASNSGRETQYF	12	NA	TRBV6-5	TRBJ2-5	NA
TGTGCCAGCAGTTTATCCGGATTCGATCAGCCCCAGCATTTT	CASSLSGFDQPQHF	14	NA	TRBV28	TRBJ1-5	NA
TGTGCCAGCAGCCCACTGGTCAGGGGGCACACCGGGGAGCTGTTTTTT	CASSPLVRGHTGELFF	16	few	TRBV7-6	TRBJ2-2	TRBD1
TGTGCCAGCTCACCTTGGAGTAGAGAGACCCAGTACTTC	CASSPWSRETQYF	13	few	TRBV18	TRBJ2-5	NA
TGTGCCAGCAGCCTCGGGACTAGCGCCTCCTACGAGCAGTACTTC	CASSLGTSASYEQYF	15	NA	TRBV7-6	TRBJ2-7	TRBD2
TGTGCCAGCAGCTTAGAGGGGGACTCACCCCTCCACTTT	CASSLEGDSPLHF	13	many	TRBV7-2	TRBJ1-6	NA
TGCGCCAGCAGCCTCCCGGGTGGTGGCACAGATACGCAGTATTTT	CASSLPGGGTDTQYF	15	many	TRBV5-1	TRBJ2-3	NA
TGTGCCAGCACTACTAGCTACAATGAGCAGTTCTTC	CASTTSYNEQFF	12	NA	TRBV12-3/TRBV12-4	TRBJ2-1	NA
TGTGCCAGCAGTCCGGGAGGCGTGAACTATGGCTACACCTTC	CASSPGGVNYGYTF	14	NA	TRBV12-3/TRBV12-4	TRBJ1-2	NA
TGTGCCACCAGCAGTACTTTTGGAGCGGGGCCCCTCCAAGAGACCCAGTACTTC	CATSSTFGAGPLQETQYF	18	few	TRBV15	TRBJ2-5	TRBD2
TGCAGTGCTGGCGGACAGGGCCACGAGCAGTACTTC	CSAGGQGHEQYF	12	NA	TRBV20-1	TRBJ2-7	TRBD1
TGCGCCAGCAGCTTGCAAATTACCGGCCCCTCCCAAGAGACCCAGTACTTC	CASSLQITGPSQETQYF	17	NA	TRBV5-1	TRBJ2-5	NA
TGTGCCACCAAAGCGAGGGACAGGGACAACGAGCAGTACTTC	CATKARDRDNEQYF	14	few	TRBV3-1	TRBJ2-7	TRBD1
TGCAGCGTTGGACTAGCGGGGGCCGGGGATGAGCAGTTCTTC	CSVGLAGAGDEQFF	14	few	TRBV29-1	TRBJ2-1	TRBD2
TGCGCCAGCAGCCATGGACAGGACCAAGATACGCAGTATTTT	CASSHGQDQDTQYF	14	many	TRBV5-1	TRBJ2-3	TRBD1
TGTGCCAGCAGCCAAGGGGGGGATCAGCCCCAGCATTTT	CASSQGGDQPQHF	13	many	TRBV3-1	TRBJ1-5	NA
TGTGCCAGCCGGGCAGGGGGATATGAGCAGTTCTTC	CASRAGGYEQFF	12	many	TRBV12-3/TRBV12-4	TRBJ2-1	TRBD1
TGCAGTGCGGCTCTGACAGGGTACTATAATTCACCCCTCCACTTT	CSAALTGYYNSPLHF	15	NA	TRBV20-1	TRBJ1-6	TRBD1
TGCGCCAGCAGCTGGGGAGCGGGGGGCCGCTCCTACAATGAGCAGTTCTTC	CASSWGAGGRSYNEQFF	17	NA	TRBV5-1	TRBJ2-1	TRBD2
TGCAGCGTCCTCCGGGACAGGCCGTTCTTCGACGAGCAGTACTTC	CSVLRDRPFFDEQYF	15	few	TRBV29-1	TRBJ2-7	TRBD1
TGCGCCAGCAAGCCGGGGGCTCAGGAAAACATTCAGTACTTC	CASKPGAQENIQYF	14	once	TRBV5-1	TRBJ2-4	NA
TGTGCCAGCAGGCCGGGACAGGGGCGCAATCAGCCCCAGCATTTT	CASRPGQGRNQPQHF	15	few	TRBV12-3/TRBV12-4	TRBJ1-5	TRBD1
TGCGCCAGCAGCTTCAACCGGGCGGGGGCAAGCACTGAAGCTTTCTTT	CASSFNRAGASTEAFF	16	many	TRBV5-1	TRBJ1-1	NA
TGTGCCAGCACCCAGGGGGTAGCGGGGGGGCTCGGAGATACGCAGTATTTT	CASTQGVAGGLGDTQYF	17	NA	TRBV7-2	TRBJ2-3	TRBD2
TGTGCCACCAGTGATGCAGGACTGAATAGCAATCAGCCCCAGCATTTT	CATSDAGLNSNQPQHF	16	NA	TRBV24-1	TRBJ1-5	NA
TGCGCCAGCAGCTTGCTACCGAAACTAGCAGCTGGCACAGATACGCAGTATTTT	CASSLLPKLAAGTDTQYF	18	few	TRBV5-1	TRBJ2-3	NA
TGTGCCAGCAGCTTTGCCCCAGGGGGCGGCGGCTACACCTTC	CASSFAPGGGGYTF	14	NA	TRBV7-2	TRBJ1-2	TRBD1
TGCAGCGTTGTTTGGCGGGGAGATGGGGAGACCCAGTACTTC	CSVVWRGDGETQYF	14	NA	TRBV29-1	TRBJ2-5	NA
TGTGCCAGCGCTCTAGCGGGCTCCTACAATGAGCAGTTCTTC	CASALAGSYNEQFF	14	NA	TRBV6-1	TRBJ2-1	TRBD2
TGTGCCAGCAGTTTGGGTTCTAGCATGGCAGATACGCAGTATTTT	CASSLGSSMADTQYF	15	few	TRBV12-3/TRBV12-4	TRBJ2-3	NA
TGTGCCAGCCGTCGACAGGGAGGAAACACCATATATTTT	CASRRQGGNTIYF	13	NA	TRBV6-6	TRBJ1-3	TRBD1
TGTGCCAGCAGCCAAGTGCTAGCGGGGAACTACAATGAGCAGTTCTTC	CASSQVLAGNYNEQFF	16	few	TRBV4-2	TRBJ2-1	TRBD2
TGCGCCAGCACGCCTGAGCCGGCTAACTATGGCTACACCTTC	CASTPEPANYGYTF	14	few	TRBV5-1	TRBJ1-2	NA
TGCGCCAGCAGCTTTAGTCGTACAGGGGCCACAGATACGCAGTATTTT	CASSFSRTGATDTQYF	16	many	TRBV4-3	TRBJ2-3	TRBD1
TGTGCCAGCGCTTCCGGGACAGGCTACACTGAAGCTTTCTTT	CASASGTGYTEAFF	14	NA	TRBV18	TRBJ1-1	TRBD1
TGTGCCAGCTCACCACCCTCCCAGGGAGGTGAAAAACTGTTTTTT	CASSPPSQGGEKLFF	15	NA	TRBV18	TRBJ1-4	NA
TGTGCCAGCAGATCGGACAGGGGACAGCCCCAGCATTTT	CASRSDRGQPQHF	13	NA	TRBV12-3/TRBV12-4	TRBJ1-5	TRBD1
TGTGCCACCAGCAGACCCGGTTCCTCTGGAAACACCATATATTTT	CATSRPGSSGNTIYF	15	few	TRBV15	TRBJ1-3	NA
TGTGCCAGCAGACCAAGGCCGGGACAGCGGAATGAAAAACTGTTTTTT	CASRPRPGQRNEKLFF	16	few	TRBV6-1	TRBJ1-4	TRBD1
TGTGCCAGCTCACCTCCCCTAGCGGTTAGCTACAATGAGCAGTTCTTC	CASSPPLAVSYNEQFF	16	NA	TRBV18	TRBJ2-1	TRBD2
TGTGCCAGCAGCCCGGACAGGGGCTGGTATGGCTACACCTTC	CASSPDRGWYGYTF	14	NA	TRBV5-6	TRBJ1-2	TRBD1
TGTGCCAGCAGTGATATGGGTAGCAATCAGCCCCAGCATTTT	CASSDMGSNQPQHF	14	NA	TRBV2	TRBJ1-5	NA
TGTGCCAGCCATCCTGACAGATTAAAACCTAACTATGGCTACAGCTTC	CASHPDRLKPNYGYSF	16	few	TRBV6-1	TRBJ1-2	NA
TGTGCCAGCAGCGAAGCCAGAGGGTGGGCCGGGGATACGCAGTATTTT	CASSEARGWAGDTQYF	16	NA	TRBV11-2	TRBJ2-3	NA
TGTGCCAGCAGGCTCGCGGGGACCGGGGAGCTGTTTTTT	CASRLAGTGELFF	13	NA	TRBV6-2/TRBV6-3	TRBJ2-2	NA
TGCAGTGCGCCCTCGGGGGGCGTAGGCACAGATACGCAGTATTTT	CSAPSGGVGTDTQYF	15	few	TRBV20-1	TRBJ2-3	NA
TGTGCCAGCAGTTTAAACGGAGATACGCAGTATTTT	CASSLNGDTQYF	12	NA	TRBV12-3/TRBV12-4	TRBJ2-3	NA
TGCGCCAGCAGCTTGGTTGACCCGGGGGAGACCCAGTACTTC	CASSLVDPGETQYF	14	NA	TRBV5-1	TRBJ2-5	NA
TGTGCCACCAGCAGAGATTGGGGGAATCAGCCCCAGCATTTT	CATSRDWGNQPQHF	14	NA	TRBV15	TRBJ1-5	NA
TGTGCCAGCACTTGGGGGGTATACTCTAGCACAGATACGCAGTATTTT	CASTWGVYSSTDTQYF	16	few	TRBV5-5	TRBJ2-3	NA